Each of the 2 T cell receptor beta chains below was sequenced from the same sample in a study of cytomegalovirus exposure and HLA in healthy donors. Profiling relied on immunoSEQ multiplex PCR, and the TCRdb table lists in-frame clones only, not all of them. The data hold about 110,000 clones, with 88% observed a single time. The sequencing sample was made of PBMCs. The receptors shown here come from a woman aged 18-29 years in good health and CMV-seropositive.

This clone was seen more than once but under ten times. The rearrangement uses TRBV4-1 and TRBJ1-3; D is unclear. With 4 bases removed from V and 8 bases from J, the gap between germline ends came to 18 bases. The germline CDR1 and CDR2 sequences are MGHRA and YSYEKL. The CDR3 contains 15 residues. The CDR3 reads CASSLVQNMEHTIYF. The CDR3 DNA follows: TGCGCCAGCAGCCTCGTACAGAACATGGAACACACCATATATTTT.

The chain joins TRBV6-5 to TRBJ1-2; D might be TRBD1 (5 bases). The CDR3 covers 16 residues. Germline V CDR1 and CDR2: MNHEY, SVGAGI. Trimming removed 0 bases from V and 1 base from J, with 12 bases in between. This CDR3 is CASSYSGGSINYGYTF. CDR3 DNA sequence: TGTGCCAGCAGTTACTCGGGGGGTTCAATTAACTATGGCTACACCTTC.